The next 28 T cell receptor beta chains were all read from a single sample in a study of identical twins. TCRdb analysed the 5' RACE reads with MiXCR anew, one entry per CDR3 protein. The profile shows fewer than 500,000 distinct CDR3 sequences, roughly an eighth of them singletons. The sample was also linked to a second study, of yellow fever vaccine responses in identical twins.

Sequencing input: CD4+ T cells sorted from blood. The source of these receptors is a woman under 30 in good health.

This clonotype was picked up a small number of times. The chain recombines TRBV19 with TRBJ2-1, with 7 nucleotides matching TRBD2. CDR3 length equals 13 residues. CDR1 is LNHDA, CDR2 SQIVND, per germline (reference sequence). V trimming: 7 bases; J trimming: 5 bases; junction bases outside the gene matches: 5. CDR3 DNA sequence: TGTGCCAGTACCGGGACTATTAACAATGAGCAGTTCTTC. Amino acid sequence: CASTGTINNEQFF.

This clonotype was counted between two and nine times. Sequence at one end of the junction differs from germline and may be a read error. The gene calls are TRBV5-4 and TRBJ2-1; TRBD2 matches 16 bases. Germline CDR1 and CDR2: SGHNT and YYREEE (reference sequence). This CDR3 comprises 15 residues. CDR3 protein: CASSLGLAGGREQFF. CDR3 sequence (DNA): TGTGCCAGCAGTTTGGGACTAGCGGGGGGGCGAGAGCAGTTCTTC.

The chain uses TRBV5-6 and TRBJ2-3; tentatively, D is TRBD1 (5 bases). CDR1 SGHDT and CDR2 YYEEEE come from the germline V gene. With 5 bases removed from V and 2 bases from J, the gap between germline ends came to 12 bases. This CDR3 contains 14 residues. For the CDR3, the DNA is TGTGCCAGCAGGGTTGACAGATACACAGATACGCAGTATTTT. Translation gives CASRVDRYTDTQYF.

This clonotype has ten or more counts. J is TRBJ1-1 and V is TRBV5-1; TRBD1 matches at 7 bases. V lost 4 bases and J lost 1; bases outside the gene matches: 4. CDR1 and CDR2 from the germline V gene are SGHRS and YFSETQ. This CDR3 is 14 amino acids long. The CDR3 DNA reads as TGCGCCAGCAGCACGGGACAGCCGAACACTGAAGCTTTCTTT. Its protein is CASSTGQPNTEAFF.

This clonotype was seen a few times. CDR3 residues: CASSYGGLAGPYNEQFF. The CDR3 bases are TGTGCCAGCAGTTATGGAGGGCTAGCGGGACCGTACAATGAGCAGTTCTTC. V is TRBV6-5 and J is TRBJ2-1; 9 bases agree with TRBD2. Looked up from germline, CDR1 is MNHEY and CDR2 is SVGAGI. This CDR3 is built from 17 residues. The V segment lost 3 bases and the J segment 4 bases; nucleotides outside the gene matches: 10.

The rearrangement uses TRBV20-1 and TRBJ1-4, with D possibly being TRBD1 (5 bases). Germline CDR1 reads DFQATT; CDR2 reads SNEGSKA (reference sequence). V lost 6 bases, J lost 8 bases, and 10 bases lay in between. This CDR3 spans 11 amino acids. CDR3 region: CSAEEGEKLFF. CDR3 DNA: TGCAGTGCAGAAGAGGGGGAAAAACTGTTTTTT.

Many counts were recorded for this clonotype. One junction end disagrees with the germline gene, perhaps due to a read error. CDR3 coding DNA: TGCGCCAGCAGCCAAGTAATAAGGGGGACTACTGATTTT. It specifies CASSQVIRGTTDF. The V gene is TRBV4-3, the J gene TRBJ2-3; possibly TRBD2 for D (7 bases). Germline V gene sequence: CDR1 LGHNA, CDR2 YSLEER. This CDR3 is built from 13 residues.

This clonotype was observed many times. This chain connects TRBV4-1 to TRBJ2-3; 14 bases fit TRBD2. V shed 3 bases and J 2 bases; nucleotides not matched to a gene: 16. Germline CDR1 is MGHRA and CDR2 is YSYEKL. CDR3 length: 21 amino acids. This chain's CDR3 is CASSHPPPTSGRGEVTDTQYF. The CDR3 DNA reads TGCGCCAGCAGCCACCCACCCCCGACTAGCGGGAGGGGTGAGGTCACAGATACGCAGTATTTT.

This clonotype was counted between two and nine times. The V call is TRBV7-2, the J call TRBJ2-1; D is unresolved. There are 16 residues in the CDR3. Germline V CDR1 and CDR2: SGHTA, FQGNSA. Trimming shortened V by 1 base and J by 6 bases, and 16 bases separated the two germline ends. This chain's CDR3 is CASSLVGNIIVNEQFF. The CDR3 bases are TGTGCCAGCAGCTTAGTGGGAAATATAATCGTCAATGAGCAGTTCTTC.

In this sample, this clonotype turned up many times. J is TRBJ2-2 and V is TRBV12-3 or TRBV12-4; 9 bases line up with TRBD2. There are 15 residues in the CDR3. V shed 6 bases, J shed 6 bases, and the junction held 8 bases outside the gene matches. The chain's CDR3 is CASRPGTSNSGELFF. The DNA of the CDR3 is TGTGCCAGCAGACCCGGGACTAGCAATTCCGGGGAGCTGTTTTTT.

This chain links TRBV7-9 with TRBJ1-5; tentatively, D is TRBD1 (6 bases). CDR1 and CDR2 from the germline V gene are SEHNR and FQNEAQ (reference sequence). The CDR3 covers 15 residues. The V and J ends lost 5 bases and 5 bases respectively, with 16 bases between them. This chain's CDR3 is CASSGGGRDDQPQHF. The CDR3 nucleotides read TGTGCCAGCAGCGGGGGGGGCAGGGACGATCAGCCCCAGCATTTT.

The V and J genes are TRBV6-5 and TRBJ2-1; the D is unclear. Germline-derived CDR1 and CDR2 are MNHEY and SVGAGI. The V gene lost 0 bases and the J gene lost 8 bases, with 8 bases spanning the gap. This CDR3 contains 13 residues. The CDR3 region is CASSYSRVDEQFF. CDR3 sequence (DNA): TGTGCCAGCAGTTACTCTCGGGTGGATGAGCAGTTCTTC.

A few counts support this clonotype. CDR3 bases: TGTGCCAGCAGCTATGACACCAGCTCCTACAATGAGCAGTTCTTC. This encodes CASSYDTSSYNEQFF. The chain combines TRBV27 with TRBJ2-1; D is uncertain. The V gene lost 6 bases and the J gene lost 0 bases, with 12 bases spanning the gap. The CDR3 covers 15 residues. The germline V gene encodes CDR1 MNHEY and CDR2 SMNVEV (reference sequence).

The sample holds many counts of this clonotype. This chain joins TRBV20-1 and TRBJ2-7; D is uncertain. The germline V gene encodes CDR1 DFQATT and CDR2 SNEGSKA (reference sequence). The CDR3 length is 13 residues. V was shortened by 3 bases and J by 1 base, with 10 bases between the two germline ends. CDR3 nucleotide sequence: TGCAGTGCTAGTAGTCATTCTTCCTACGAGCAGTACTTC. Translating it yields CSASSHSSYEQYF.

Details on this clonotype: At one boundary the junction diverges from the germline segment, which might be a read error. Here the CDR3 reads CASRLPQGGPHF. CDR3 DNA: TGTGCCAGCAGACTCCCACAGGGCGGGCCTCACTTC. The chain employs TRBV6-2 or TRBV6-3 and TRBJ2-7; perhaps TRBD1 as D (6 bases). There are 12 residues in the CDR3. CDR1 MNHEY and CDR2 SVGEGT come from the germline V gene.

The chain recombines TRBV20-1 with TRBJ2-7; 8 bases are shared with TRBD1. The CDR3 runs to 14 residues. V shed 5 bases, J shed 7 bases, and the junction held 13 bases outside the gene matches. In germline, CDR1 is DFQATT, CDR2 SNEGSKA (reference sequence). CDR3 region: CSALWTGKSGEQYF. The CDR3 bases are TGCAGTGCTCTTTGGACAGGGAAATCGGGGGAGCAGTACTTC.

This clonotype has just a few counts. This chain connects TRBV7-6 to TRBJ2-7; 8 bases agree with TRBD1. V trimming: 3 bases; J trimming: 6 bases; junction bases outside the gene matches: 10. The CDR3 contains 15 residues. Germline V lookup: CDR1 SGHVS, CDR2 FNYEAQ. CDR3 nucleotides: TGTGCCAGCAGCTTGGGCTTCAGGGGGCTGGGCGAGCAGTACTTC. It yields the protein CASSLGFRGLGEQYF.

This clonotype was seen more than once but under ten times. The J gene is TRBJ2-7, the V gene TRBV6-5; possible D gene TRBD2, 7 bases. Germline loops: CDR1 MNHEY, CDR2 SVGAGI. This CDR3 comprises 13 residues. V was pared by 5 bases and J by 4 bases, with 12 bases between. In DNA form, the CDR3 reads TGTGCCAGCAGTAGGGGGGGATATTACGAGCAGTACTTC. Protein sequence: CASSRGGYYEQYF.

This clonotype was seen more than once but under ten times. The CDR3 region is CASSPITGKGTQYF. The CDR3 DNA follows: TGTGCCAGCAGCCCAATTACTGGGAAAGGTACGCAGTATTTT. The chain uses TRBV11-2 and TRBJ2-3; no clear D gene. Germline loops: CDR1 SGHAT, CDR2 FQNNGV. This CDR3 has 14 amino acids. Trimming removed 5 bases at V and 8 bases at J, with 17 bases between.

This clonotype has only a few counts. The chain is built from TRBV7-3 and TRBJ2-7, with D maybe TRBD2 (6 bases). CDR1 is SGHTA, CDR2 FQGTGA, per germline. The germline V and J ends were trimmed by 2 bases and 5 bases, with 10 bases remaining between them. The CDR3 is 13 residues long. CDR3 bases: TGTGCCAGCAGCTTACAGGGCGGGGACGAGCAGTACTTC. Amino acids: CASSLQGGDEQYF.

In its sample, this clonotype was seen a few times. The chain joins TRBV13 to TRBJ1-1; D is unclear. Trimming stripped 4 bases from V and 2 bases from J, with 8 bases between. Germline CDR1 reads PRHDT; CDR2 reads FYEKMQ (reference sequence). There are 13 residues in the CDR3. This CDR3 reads CASSSYINTEAFF. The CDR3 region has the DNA TGTGCCAGCAGCTCATACATTAACACTGAAGCTTTCTTT. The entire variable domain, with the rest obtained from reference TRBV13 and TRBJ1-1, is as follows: AAGVIQSPRHLIKEKRETATLKCYPIPRHDTVYWYQQGPGQDPQFLISFYEKMQSDKGSIPDRFSAQQFSDYHSELNMSSLELGDSALYFCASSSYINTEAFFGQGTRLTVV.

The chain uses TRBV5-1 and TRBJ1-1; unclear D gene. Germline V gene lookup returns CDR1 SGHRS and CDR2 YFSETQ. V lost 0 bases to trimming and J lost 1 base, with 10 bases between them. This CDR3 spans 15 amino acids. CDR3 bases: TGCGCCAGCAGCTTGGTAGGCCCAGAGAACACTGAAGCTTTCTTT. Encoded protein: CASSLVGPENTEAFF.

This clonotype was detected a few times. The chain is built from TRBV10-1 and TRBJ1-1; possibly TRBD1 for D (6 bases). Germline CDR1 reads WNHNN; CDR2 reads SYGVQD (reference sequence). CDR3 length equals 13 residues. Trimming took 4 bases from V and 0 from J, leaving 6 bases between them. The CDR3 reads CASSGGLNTEAFF. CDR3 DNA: TGCGCCAGCAGTGGGGGGCTGAACACTGAAGCTTTCTTT.

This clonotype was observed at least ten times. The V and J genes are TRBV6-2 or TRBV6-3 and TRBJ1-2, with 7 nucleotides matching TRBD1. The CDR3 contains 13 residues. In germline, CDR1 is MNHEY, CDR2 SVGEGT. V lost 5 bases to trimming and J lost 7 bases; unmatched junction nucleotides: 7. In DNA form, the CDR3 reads TGTGCCAGCAGTCTCCCGGGACAGACTGGCTACACCTTC. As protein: CASSLPGQTGYTF.

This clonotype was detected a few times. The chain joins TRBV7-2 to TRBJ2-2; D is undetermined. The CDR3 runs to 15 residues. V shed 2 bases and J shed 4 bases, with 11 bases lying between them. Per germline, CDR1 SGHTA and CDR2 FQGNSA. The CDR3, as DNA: TGTGCCAGCAGCTTAAGACGCGAGACCACCGGGGAGCTGTTTTTT. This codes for CASSLRRETTGELFF.

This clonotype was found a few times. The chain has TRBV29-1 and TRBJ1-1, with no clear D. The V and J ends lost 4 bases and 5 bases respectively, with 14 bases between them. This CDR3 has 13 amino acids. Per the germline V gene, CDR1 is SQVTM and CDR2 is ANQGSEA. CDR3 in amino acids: CSVVRVGGTEAFF. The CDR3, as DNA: TGCAGCGTTGTCAGAGTGGGAGGGACTGAAGCTTTCTTT.

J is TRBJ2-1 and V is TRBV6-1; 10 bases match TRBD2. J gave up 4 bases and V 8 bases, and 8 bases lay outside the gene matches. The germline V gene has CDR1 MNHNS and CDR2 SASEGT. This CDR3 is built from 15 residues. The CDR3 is CASGASGSSYNEQFF. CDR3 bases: TGTGCCAGCGGAGCTAGCGGGAGTTCGTACAATGAGCAGTTCTTC.

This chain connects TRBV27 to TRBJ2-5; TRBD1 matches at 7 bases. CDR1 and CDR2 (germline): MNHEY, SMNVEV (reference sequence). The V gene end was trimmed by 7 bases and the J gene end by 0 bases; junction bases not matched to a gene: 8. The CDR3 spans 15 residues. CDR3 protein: CASTGRQGHQETQYF. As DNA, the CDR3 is TGTGCCAGCACTGGTAGACAGGGCCACCAAGAGACCCAGTACTTC.